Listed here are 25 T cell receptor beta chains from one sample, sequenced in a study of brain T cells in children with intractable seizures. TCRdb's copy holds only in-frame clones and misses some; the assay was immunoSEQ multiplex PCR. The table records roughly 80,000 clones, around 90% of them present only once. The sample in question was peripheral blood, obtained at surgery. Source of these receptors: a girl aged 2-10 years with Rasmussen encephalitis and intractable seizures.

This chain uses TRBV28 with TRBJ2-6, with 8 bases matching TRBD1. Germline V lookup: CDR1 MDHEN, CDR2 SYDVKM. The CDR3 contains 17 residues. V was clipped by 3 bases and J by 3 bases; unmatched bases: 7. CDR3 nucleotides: TGTGCCAGCAGTTTGGACAGGGCAATAATTGGGGCCAACGTCCTGACTTTC. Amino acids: CASSLDRAIIGANVLTF.

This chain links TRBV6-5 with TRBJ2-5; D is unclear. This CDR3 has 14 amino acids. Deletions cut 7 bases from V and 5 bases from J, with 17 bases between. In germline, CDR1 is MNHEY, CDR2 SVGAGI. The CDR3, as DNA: TGTGCCAGCATAAGTCCGGGCACTCGGGAGACCCAGTACTTC. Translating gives CASISPGTRETQYF.

CDR3 coding DNA: TGTGCCAGCAATGCCCGGACAGAGCAGTACTTC. Translating it yields CASNARTEQYF. The chain joins TRBV2 to TRBJ2-7, with a possible D match to TRBD1 (5 bases). This CDR3 has 11 residues. The V gene's germline CDR1 is SNHLY and CDR2 FYNNEI. Trimming shortened V by 7 bases and J by 7 bases, and 11 bases separated the two germline ends.

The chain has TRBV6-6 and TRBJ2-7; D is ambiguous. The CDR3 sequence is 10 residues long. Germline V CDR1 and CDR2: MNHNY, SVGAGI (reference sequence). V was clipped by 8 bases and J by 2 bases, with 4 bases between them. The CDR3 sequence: CASGAYEQYF. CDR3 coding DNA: TGTGCCAGCGGGGCCTACGAGCAGTACTTC.

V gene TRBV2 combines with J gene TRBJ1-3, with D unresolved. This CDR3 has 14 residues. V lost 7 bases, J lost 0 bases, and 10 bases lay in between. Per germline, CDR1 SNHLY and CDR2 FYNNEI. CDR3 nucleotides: TGTGCCAGCAAAGGTACCGTCTCTGGAAACACCATATATTTT. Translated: CASKGTVSGNTIYF.

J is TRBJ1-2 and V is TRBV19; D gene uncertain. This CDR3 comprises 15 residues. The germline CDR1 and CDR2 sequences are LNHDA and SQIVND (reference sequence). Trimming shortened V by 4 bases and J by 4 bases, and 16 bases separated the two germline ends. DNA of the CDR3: TGTGCCAGTAGTACGAACCAAGGAGGCCGCTATGGCTACACCTTC. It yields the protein CASSTNQGGRYGYTF.

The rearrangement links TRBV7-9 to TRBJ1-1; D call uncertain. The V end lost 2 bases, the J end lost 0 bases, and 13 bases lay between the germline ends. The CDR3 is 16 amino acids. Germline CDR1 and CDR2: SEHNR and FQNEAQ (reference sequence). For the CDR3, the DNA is TGTGCCAGCAGCTTACAGCCCACAACCCTGAACACTGAAGCTTTCTTT. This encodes CASSLQPTTLNTEAFF.

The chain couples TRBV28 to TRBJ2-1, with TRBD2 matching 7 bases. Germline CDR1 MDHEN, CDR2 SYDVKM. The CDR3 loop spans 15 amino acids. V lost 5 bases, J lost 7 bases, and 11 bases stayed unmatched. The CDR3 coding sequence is TGTGCCAGCAGTCCCCCCGGGGCGGGAGAGAATGAGCAGTTCTTC. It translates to CASSPPGAGENEQFF.

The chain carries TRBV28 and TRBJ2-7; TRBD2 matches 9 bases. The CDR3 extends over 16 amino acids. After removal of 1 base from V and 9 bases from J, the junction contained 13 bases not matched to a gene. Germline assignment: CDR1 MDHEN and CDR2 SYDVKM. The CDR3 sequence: CASSLYSSGMAGGQYF. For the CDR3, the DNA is TGTGCCAGCAGTTTATATTCTAGCGGGATGGCGGGCGGGCAGTACTTC.

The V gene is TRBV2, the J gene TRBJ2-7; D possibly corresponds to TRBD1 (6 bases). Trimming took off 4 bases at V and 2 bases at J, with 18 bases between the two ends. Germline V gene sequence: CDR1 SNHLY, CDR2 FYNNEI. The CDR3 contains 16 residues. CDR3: CASSGMTGDPTYEQYF. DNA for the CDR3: TGTGCCAGCAGTGGGATGACAGGCGATCCTACCTACGAGCAGTACTTC. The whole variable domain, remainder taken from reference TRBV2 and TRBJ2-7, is EPEVTQTPSHQVTQMGQEVILRCVPISNHLYFYWYRQILGQKVEFLVSFYNNEISEKSEIFDDQFSVERPDGSNFTLKIRSTKLEDSAMYFCASSGMTGDPTYEQYFGPGTRLTVT.

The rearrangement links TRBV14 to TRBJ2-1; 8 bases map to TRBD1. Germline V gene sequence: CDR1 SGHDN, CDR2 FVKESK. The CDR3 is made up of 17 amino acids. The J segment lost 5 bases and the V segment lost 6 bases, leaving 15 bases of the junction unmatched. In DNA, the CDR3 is TGTGCCAGCAGTAACACAGGGCGGAGACAGGGGAACAATGAGCAGTTCTTC. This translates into CASSNTGRRQGNNEQFF.

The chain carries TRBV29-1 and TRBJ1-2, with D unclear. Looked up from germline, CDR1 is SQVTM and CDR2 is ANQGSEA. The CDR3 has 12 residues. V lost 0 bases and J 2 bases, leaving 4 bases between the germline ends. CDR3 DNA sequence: TGCAGCGTTGAAGACAGGAACTATGGCTACACCTTC. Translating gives CSVEDRNYGYTF.

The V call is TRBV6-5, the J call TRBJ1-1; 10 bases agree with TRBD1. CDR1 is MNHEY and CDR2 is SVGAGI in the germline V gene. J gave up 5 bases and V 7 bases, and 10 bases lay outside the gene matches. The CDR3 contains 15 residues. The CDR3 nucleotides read TGTGCCAGCACCACTCTGACAGGGGGCAGGACTGAAGCTTTCTTT. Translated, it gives CASTTLTGGRTEAFF.

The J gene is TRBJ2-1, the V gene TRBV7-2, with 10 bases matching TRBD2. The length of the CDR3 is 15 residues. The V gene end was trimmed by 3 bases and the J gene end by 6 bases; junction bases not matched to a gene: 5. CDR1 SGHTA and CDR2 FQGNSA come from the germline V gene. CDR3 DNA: TGTGCCAGCAGCTTGAGGAGCGGGGGGGTCAATGAGCAGTTCTTC. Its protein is CASSLRSGGVNEQFF.

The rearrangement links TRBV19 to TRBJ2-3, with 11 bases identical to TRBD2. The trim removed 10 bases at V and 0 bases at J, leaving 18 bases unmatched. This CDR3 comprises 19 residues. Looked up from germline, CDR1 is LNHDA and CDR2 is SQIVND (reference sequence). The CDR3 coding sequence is TGTGCCACCTCCCCGGGCCTAGCGGGGGGCCCGTATAGCACAGATACGCAGTATTTT. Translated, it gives CATSPGLAGGPYSTDTQYF. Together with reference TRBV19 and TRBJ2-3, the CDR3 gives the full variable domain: DGGITQSPKYLFRKEGQNVTLSCEQNLNHDAMYWYRQDPGQGLRLIYYSQIVNDFQKGDIAEGYSVSREKKESFPLTVTSAQKNPTAFYLCATSPGLAGGPYSTDTQYFGPGTRLTVL.

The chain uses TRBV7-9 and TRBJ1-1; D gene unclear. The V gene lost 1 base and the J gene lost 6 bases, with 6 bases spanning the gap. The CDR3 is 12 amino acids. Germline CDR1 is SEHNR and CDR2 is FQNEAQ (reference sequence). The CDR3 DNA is TGTGCCAGCAGCTTAGGGCATCCTGAAGCTTTCTTT. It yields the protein CASSLGHPEAFF.

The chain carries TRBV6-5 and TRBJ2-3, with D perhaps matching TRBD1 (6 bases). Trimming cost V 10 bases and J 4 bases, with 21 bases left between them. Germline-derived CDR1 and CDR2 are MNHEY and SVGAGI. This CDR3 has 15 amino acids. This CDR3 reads CATIDSMGAPDTQYF. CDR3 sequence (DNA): TGTGCCACTATTGACAGCATGGGGGCGCCAGATACGCAGTATTTT.

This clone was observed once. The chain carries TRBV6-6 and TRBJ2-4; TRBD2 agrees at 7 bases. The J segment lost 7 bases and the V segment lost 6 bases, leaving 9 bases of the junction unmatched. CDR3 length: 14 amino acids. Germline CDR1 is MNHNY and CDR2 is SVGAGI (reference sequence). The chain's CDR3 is CASRTEGRGNIQYF. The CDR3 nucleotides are TGTGCCAGCAGAACGGAGGGGCGGGGGAACATTCAGTACTTC.

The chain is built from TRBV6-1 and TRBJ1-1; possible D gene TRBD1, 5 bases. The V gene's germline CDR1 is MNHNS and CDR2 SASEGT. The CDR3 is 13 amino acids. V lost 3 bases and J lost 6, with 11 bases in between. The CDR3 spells CASSELRGAEAFF. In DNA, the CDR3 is TGTGCCAGCAGTGAGCTACGGGGGGCTGAAGCTTTCTTT.

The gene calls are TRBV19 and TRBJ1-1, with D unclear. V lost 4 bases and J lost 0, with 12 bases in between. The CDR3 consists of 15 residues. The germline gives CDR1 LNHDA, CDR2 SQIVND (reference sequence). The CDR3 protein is CASSSIKAMNTEAFF. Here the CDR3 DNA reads TGTGCCAGTAGTAGTATTAAGGCAATGAACACTGAAGCTTTCTTT.

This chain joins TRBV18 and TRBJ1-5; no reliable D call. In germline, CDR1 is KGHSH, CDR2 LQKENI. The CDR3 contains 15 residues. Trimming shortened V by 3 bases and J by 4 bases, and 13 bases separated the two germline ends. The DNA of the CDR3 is TGTGCCAGCTCACCGGGCGTTGGATCAAATCAGCCCCAGCATTTT. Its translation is CASSPGVGSNQPQHF. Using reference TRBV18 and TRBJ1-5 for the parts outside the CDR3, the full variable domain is NAGVMQNPRHLVRRRGQEARLRCSPMKGHSHVYWYRQLPEEGLKFMVYLQKENIIDESGMPKERFSAEFPKEGPSILRIQQVVRGDSAAYFCASSPGVGSNQPQHFGDGTRLSIL.

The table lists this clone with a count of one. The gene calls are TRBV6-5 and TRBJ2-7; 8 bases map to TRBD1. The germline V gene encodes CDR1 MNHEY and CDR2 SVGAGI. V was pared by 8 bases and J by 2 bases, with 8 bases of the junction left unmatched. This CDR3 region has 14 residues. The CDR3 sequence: CASGTGTGPYEQYF. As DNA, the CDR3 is TGTGCCAGCGGTACCGGGACAGGTCCCTACGAGCAGTACTTC.

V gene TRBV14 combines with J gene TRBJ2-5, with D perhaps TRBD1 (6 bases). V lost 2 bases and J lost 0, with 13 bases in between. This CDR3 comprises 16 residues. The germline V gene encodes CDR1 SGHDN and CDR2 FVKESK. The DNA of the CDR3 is TGTGCCAGCAGCCAATTACGGGACACCTACCAAGAGACCCAGTACTTC. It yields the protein CASSQLRDTYQETQYF.

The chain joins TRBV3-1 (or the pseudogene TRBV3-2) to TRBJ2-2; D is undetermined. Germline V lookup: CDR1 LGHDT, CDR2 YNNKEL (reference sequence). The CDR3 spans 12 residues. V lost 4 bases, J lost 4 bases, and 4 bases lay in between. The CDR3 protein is CASSLLTGELFF. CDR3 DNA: TGTGCCAGCAGCCTCCTCACCGGGGAGCTGTTTTTT.

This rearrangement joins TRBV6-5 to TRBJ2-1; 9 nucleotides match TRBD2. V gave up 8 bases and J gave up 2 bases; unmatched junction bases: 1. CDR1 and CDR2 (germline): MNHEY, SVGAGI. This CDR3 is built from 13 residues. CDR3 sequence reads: CASWTSAYNEQFF. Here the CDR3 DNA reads TGTGCCAGCTGGACTAGCGCCTACAATGAGCAGTTCTTC.